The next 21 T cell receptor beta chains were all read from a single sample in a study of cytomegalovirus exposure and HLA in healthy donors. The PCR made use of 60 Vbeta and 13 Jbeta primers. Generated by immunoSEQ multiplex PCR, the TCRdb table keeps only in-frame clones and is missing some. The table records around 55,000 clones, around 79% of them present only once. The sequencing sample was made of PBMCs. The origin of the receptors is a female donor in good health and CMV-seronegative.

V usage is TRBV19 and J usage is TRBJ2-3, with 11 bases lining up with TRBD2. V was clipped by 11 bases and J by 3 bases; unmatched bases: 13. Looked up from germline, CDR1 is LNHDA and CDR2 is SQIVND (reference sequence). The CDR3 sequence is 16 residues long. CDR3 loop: CAAGTSGNWITDTQYF. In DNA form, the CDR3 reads TGTGCCGCCGGGACTAGCGGAAACTGGATAACAGATACGCAGTATTTT.

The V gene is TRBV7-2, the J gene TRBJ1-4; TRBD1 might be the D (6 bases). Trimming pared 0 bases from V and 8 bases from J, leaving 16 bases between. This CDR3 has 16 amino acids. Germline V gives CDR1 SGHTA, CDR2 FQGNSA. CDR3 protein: CASSLAGRGRAEKLFF. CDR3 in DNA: TGTGCCAGCAGCTTAGCGGGGAGGGGGAGGGCAGAAAAACTGTTTTTT.

CDR3 nucleotide sequence: TGTGCCAGCAGCCTCGCCGACGCAGGAATTGGCTACACCTTC. Its translation is CASSLADAGIGYTF. The chain carries TRBV7-9 and TRBJ1-2; D not certain. CDR1 and CDR2 (germline): SEHNR, FQNEAQ (reference sequence). The CDR3 covers 14 residues. Trimming stripped 5 bases from V and 7 bases from J, with 17 bases between.

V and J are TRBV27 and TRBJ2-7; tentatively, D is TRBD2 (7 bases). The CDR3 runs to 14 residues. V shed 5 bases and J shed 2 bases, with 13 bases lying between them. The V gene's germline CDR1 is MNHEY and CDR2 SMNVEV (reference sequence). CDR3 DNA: TGTGCCAGCAGTAAGGGGGGGGAAACCTACGAGCAGTACTTC. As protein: CASSKGGETYEQYF.

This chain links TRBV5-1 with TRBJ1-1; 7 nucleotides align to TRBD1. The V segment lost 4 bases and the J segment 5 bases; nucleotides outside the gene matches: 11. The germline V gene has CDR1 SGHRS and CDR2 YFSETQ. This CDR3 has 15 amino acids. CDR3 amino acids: CASSPRDRARTEAFF. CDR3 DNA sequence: TGCGCCAGCAGCCCGAGAGACAGGGCGAGGACTGAAGCTTTCTTT.

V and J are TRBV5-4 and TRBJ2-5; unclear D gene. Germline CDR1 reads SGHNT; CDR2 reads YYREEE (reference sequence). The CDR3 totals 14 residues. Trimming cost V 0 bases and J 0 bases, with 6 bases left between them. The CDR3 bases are TGTGCCAGCAGCTTGGATGAGTACCAAGAGACCCAGTACTTC. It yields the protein CASSLDEYQETQYF.

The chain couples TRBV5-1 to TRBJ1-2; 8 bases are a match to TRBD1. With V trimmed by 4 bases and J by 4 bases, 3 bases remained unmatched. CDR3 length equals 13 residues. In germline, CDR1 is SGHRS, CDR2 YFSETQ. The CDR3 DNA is TGCGCCAGCAGCGGCGGGACAGGCTATGGCTACACCTTC. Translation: CASSGGTGYGYTF.

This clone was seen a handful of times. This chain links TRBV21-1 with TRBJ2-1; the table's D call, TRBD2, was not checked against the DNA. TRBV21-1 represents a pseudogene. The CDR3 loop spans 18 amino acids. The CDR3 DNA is TGTGCCAGCAGCATAAGAGCGGGAGTAGTCAGGTCCTACAATGAGCAGTTCTTC. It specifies CASSIRAGVVRSYNEQFF.

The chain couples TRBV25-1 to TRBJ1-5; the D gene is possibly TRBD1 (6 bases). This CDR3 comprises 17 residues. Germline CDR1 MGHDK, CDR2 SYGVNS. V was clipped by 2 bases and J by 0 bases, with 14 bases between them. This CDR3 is CASSEGLGADSNQPQHF. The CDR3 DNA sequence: TGTGCCAGCAGTGAAGGTTTGGGGGCAGATAGCAATCAGCCCCAGCATTTT.

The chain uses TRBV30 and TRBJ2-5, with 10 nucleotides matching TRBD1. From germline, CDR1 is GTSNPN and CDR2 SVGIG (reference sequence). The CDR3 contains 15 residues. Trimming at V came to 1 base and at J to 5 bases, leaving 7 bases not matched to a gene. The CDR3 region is CAWSGGTGEWETQYF. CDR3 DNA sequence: TGTGCCTGGAGTGGGGGGACAGGGGAGTGGGAGACCCAGTACTTC. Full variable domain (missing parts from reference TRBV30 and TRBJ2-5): SQTIHQWPATLVQPVGSPLSLECTVEGTSNPNLYWYRQAAGRGLQLLFYSVGIGQISSEVPQNLSASRPQDRQFILSSKKLLLSDSGFYLCAWSGGTGEWETQYFGPGTRLLVL.

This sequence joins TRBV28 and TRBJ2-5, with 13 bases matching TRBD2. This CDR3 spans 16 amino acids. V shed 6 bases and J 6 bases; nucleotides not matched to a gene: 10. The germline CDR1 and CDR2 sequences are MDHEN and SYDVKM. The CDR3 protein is CASSHPGLAGMKTQYF. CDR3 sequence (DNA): TGTGCCAGCAGCCATCCGGGACTAGCGGGGATGAAGACCCAGTACTTC.

The CDR3 DNA follows: TGTGCCAGCATAACAGGGGGCAAAAATGAGCAGTTCTTC. Amino acids: CASITGGKNEQFF. The J gene is TRBJ2-1, the V gene TRBV28, with 9 nucleotides matching TRBD1. V was clipped by 7 bases and J by 7 bases; unmatched bases: 5. CDR1 and CDR2 from the germline V gene are MDHEN and SYDVKM. This CDR3 has 13 residues.

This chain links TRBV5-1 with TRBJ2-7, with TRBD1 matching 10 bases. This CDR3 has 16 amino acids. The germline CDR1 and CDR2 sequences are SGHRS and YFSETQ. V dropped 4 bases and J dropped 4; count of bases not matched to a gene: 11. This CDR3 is CASSPTDRGKLYEQYF. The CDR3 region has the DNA TGCGCCAGCAGCCCGACGGACAGGGGGAAACTATACGAGCAGTACTTC. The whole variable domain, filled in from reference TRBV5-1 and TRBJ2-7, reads KAGVTQTPRYLIKTRGQQVTLSCSPISGHRSVSWYQQTPGQGLQFLFEYFSETQRNKGNFPGRFSGRQFSNSRSEMNVSTLELGDSALYLCASSPTDRGKLYEQYFGPGTRLTVT.

CDR3 loop: CASSAASTGGVYGYTF. For the CDR3, the DNA is TGTGCCAGCAGTGCAGCCTCCACAGGGGGCGTCTATGGCTACACCTTC. The chain is built from TRBV6-1 and TRBJ1-2; 9 nucleotides agree with TRBD1. Trimming cost V 4 bases and J 4 bases; bases outside gene matches: 10. Germline CDR1 is MNHNS and CDR2 is SASEGT. There are 16 residues in the CDR3.

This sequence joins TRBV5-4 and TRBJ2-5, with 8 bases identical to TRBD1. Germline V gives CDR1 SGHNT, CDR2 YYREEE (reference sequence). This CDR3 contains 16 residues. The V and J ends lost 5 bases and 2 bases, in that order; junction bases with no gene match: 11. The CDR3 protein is CASRNLQGVAQETQYF. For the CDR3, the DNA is TGTGCCAGCAGAAACCTACAGGGGGTGGCTCAAGAGACCCAGTACTTC.

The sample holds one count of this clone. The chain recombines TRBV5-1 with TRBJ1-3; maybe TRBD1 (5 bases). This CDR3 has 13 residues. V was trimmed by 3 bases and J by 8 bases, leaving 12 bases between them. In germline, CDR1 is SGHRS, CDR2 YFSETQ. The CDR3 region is CASSYGLGDTIYF. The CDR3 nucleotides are TGCGCCAGCAGCTATGGTTTAGGGGACACCATATATTTT.

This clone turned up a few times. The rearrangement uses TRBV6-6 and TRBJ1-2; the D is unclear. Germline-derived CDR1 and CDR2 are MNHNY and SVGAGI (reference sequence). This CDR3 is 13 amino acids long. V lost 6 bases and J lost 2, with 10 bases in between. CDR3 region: CASRQYLNYGYTF. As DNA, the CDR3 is TGTGCCAGCAGACAGTACTTAAACTATGGCTACACCTTC.

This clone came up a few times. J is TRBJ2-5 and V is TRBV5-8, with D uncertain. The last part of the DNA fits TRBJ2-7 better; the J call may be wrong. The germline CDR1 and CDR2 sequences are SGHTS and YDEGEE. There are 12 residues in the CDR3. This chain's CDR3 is CASSFGWGEQYF. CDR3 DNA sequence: TGTGCCAGCAGCTTCGGCTGGGGCGAGCAGTACTTC.

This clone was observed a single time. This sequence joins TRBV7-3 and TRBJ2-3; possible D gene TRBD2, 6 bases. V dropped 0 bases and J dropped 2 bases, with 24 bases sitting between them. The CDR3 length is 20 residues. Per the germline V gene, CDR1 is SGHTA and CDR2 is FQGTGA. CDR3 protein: CASSLTVVGVSGSYTDTQYF. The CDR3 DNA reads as TGTGCCAGCAGCTTAACTGTAGTTGGGGTGAGCGGGTCGTACACAGATACGCAGTATTTT.

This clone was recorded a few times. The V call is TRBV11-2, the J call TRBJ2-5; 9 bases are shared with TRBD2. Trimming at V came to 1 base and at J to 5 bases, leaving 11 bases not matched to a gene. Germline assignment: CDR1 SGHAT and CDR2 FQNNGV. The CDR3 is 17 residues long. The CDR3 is CASSLGGGSGSGETQYF. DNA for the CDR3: TGTGCCAGCAGCTTAGGAGGGGGTAGCGGGAGTGGGGAGACCCAGTACTTC.

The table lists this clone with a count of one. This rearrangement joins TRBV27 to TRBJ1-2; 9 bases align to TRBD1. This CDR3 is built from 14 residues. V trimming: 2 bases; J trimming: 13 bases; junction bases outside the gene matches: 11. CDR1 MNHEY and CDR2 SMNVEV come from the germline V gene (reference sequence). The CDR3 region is CASSLLPGQGYLTF. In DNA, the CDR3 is TGTGCCAGCAGTTTACTCCCCGGACAGGGGTATCTCACCTTC.